This TCR beta chain was captured in a study of cytomegalovirus exposure and HLA in healthy donors. Overall study: The 120 million or so unique TCR beta sequences, from about 179 million T cells, were found by an earlier analysis. In an early release, HLA-typed donors contributed about 79 million unique TCR sequences. The study, taken as a whole, reports: Apparent HLA restriction characterized most CMV-associated TCR beta chains in a later analysis. TRBV6-2, TRBV6-3 and some other V segments were unresolvable in 87-base-pair reads.

Germline CDR1 is LNHDA and CDR2 is SQIVND (reference sequence). The CDR3 sequence is 13 residues long. Deletions cut 7 bases from V and 1 base from J, with 10 bases between. Researchers ran the PCR with 60 Vbeta and 13 Jbeta primers. Only in-frame clones appear in the TCRdb table, and some are missing; sequencing was by immunoSEQ multiplex PCR. The data contain about 96,000 clones, about 70% of them singletons. On this clone: The antigen remains undetermined.

The chain employs TRBV19 and TRBJ1-1; D ambiguous. The sample taken for sequencing was PBMCs. This clonotype originated in a female donor in good health and CMV-seropositive. The CDR3 nucleotides read TGTGCCAGTACCCGGCCAGGGAACACTGAAGCTTTCTTT. Protein: CASTRPGNTEAFF. The entire variable domain, with the rest obtained from reference TRBV19 and TRBJ1-1, is as follows: DGGITQSPKYLFRKEGQNVTLSCEQNLNHDAMYWYRQDPGQGLRLIYYSQIVNDFQKGDIAEGYSVSREKKESFPLTVTSAQKNPTAFYLCASTRPGNTEAFFGQGTRLTVV.